One sample yielded the 23 T cell receptor beta chains listed below, sequenced in a study of blood T cells in healthy people across ages. It was with a sample-barcoded 5' primer and a J-beta primer mix that a second PCR of roughly 7 to 12 cycles was run. MiXCR, run by TCRdb on the 5' RACE reads, gives a single entry per CDR3 protein. Of roughly 800,000 distinct CDR3 sequences in the sample, around 34% were seen once. The sequenced material came from blood. These receptors were obtained from a man aged 18 to 30 in good health.

The chain carries TRBV12-3 or TRBV12-4 and TRBJ2-5; either TRBD1 or TRBD2 may fit D (5 bases each). The CDR3 extends over 18 amino acids. The V gene lost 2 bases and the J gene lost 4 bases, with 23 bases spanning the gap. This chain's CDR3 is CASSLSGWGRALGETQYF. The CDR3 region has the DNA TGTGCCAGCAGTTTATCGGGGTGGGGCAGAGCCCTGGGAGAGACCCAGTACTTC.

The sample holds many counts of this clonotype. The rearrangement joins TRBV11-2 to TRBJ2-1; 10 bases fit TRBD2. The CDR3 totals 16 residues. With V trimmed by 4 bases and J by 4 bases, 7 bases remained unmatched. CDR1 is SGHAT, CDR2 FQNNGV, per germline. The CDR3 sequence: CASSSHIAGGYNEQFF. The CDR3 DNA reads as TGTGCCAGCAGCTCACATATAGCGGGGGGATACAATGAGCAGTTCTTC. Supplemented by reference TRBV11-2 and TRBJ2-1, the full variable domain reads EAGVAQSPRYKIIEKRQSVAFWCNPISGHATLYWYQQILGQGPKLLIQFQNNGVVDDSQLPKDRFSAERLKGVDSTLKIQPAKLEDSAVYLCASSSHIAGGYNEQFFGPGTRLTVL.

This clonotype was counted between two and nine times. The genes are TRBV6-5 and TRBJ2-5; D might be TRBD2 (5 bases). CDR1 is MNHEY and CDR2 is SVGAGI in the germline V gene. The V gene lost 6 bases and the J gene lost 9 bases, with 23 bases spanning the gap. This CDR3 spans 15 amino acids. The CDR3: CASSQADGRWFSQYF. CDR3 DNA: TGTGCCAGCAGCCAAGCGGACGGGCGGTGGTTTTCCCAGTACTTC.

The CDR3 protein is CASSRVLSYNEQFF. For the CDR3, the DNA is TGCGCCAGCAGCCGCGTCCTCTCCTACAATGAGCAGTTCTTC. The gene calls are TRBV4-3 and TRBJ2-1; no clear D gene. V was pared by 4 bases and J by 0 bases, with 7 bases between. CDR1 and CDR2 from the germline V gene are LGHNA and YSLEER. This CDR3 comprises 14 residues.

This chain connects TRBV12-3 or TRBV12-4 to TRBJ2-7; D is ambiguous. This CDR3 contains 14 residues. V lost 1 base and J 10 bases, leaving 17 bases between the germline ends. As DNA, the CDR3 is TGTGCCAGCAGTTTAGGCAGCAGAGTAGAGATCCAGTACTTC. This translates into CASSLGSRVEIQYF.

This clonotype was counted only a few times. The chain is built from TRBV7-2 and TRBJ2-1, with 9 bases lining up with TRBD2. J lost 4 bases, V lost 5 bases, and 12 bases had no gene match. The germline gives CDR1 SGHTA, CDR2 FQGNSA. The CDR3 has 17 amino acids. This CDR3 reads CASSTQGGGGGYNEQFF. CDR3 coding DNA: TGTGCCAGCAGCACCCAGGGGGGCGGGGGGGGTTACAATGAGCAGTTCTTC.

This clonotype was detected a few times. The chain is built from TRBV7-2 and TRBJ2-1, with D possibly matching TRBD2 (5 bases). The CDR3 has 14 residues. The ends were cut back, 2 bases at V and 5 bases at J, with 10 bases in the middle. Looked up from germline, CDR1 is SGHTA and CDR2 is FQGNSA. As DNA, the CDR3 is TGTGCCAGCAGCTTAAGCGGTATCCACAATGAGCAGTTCTTC. Its translation is CASSLSGIHNEQFF.

The V call is TRBV18, the J call TRBJ2-7, with 8 bases lining up with TRBD1. The DNA end is a closer match to TRBJ2-5, so the J assignment may be wrong. Germline loops: CDR1 KGHSH, CDR2 LQKENI. The CDR3 has 15 residues. CDR3 DNA: TGTGCCAGCTCGACCCGGGACAGGATGCAAGAGACCCAGTACTTC. Its translation: CASSTRDRMQETQYF.

This chain links TRBV21-1 with TRBJ2-5. TRBV21-1 represents a pseudogene. The CDR3 spans 14 residues. The CDR3 coding sequence is TGTGCCAGCAGCAAAGATCCTAAAGGAGAGACCCAGTACTTC. This translates into CASSKDPKGETQYF.

The chain has TRBV28 and TRBJ1-6, with D hard to call. V lost 5 bases and J lost 0, with 8 bases in between. This CDR3 region has 15 residues. CDR1 and CDR2 from the germline V gene are MDHEN and SYDVKM. The DNA for the CDR3 is TGTGCCAGCAGTAAATTTGACTCCTATAATTCACCCCTCCACTTT. It encodes CASSKFDSYNSPLHF.

The chain joins TRBV6-5 to TRBJ2-3, with 8 bases that match TRBD1. CDR3 length: 21 residues. V shed 0 bases and J 2 bases; nucleotides not matched to a gene: 19. Germline CDR1 and CDR2: MNHEY and SVGAGI. The CDR3 DNA sequence: TGTGCCAGCAGTTACTCGATAGTCCCCCCCACAGGGGGAAAGAACACAGATACGCAGTATTTT. It codes for CASSYSIVPPTGGKNTDTQYF.

J is TRBJ2-4 and V is TRBV2; D is unclear. The last part of the DNA fits TRBJ2-5 better; the J call may be wrong. Germline values: CDR1 SNHLY, CDR2 FYNNEI. The CDR3 has 14 amino acids. This chain's CDR3 is CASSEYRAQETQYF. In DNA form, the CDR3 reads TGTGCCAGCAGTGAATATAGGGCCCAAGAGACCCAGTACTTC.

The chain recombines TRBV27 with TRBJ1-1; no firm D call. V lost 3 bases to trimming and J lost 6 bases, with 8 bases between them. Germline V lookup: CDR1 MNHEY, CDR2 SMNVEV (reference sequence). CDR3 length: 12 amino acids. The CDR3 loop is CASSFGGSEAFF. CDR3 coding DNA: TGTGCCAGCAGTTTCGGCGGGTCTGAAGCTTTCTTT.

The rearrangement joins TRBV20-1 to TRBJ1-1; possible D gene TRBD1, 6 bases. Germline V lookup: CDR1 DFQATT, CDR2 SNEGSKA (reference sequence). This CDR3 is 17 amino acids long. The germline V and J ends were trimmed by 6 bases and 0 bases, with 23 bases remaining between them. CDR3 DNA sequence: TGCAGTGCAAAGAGGGAGGTCTGGGACACCATGAACACTGAAGCTTTCTTT. Translating it yields CSAKREVWDTMNTEAFF.

This clonotype was detected a few times. V is TRBV4-3 and J is TRBJ2-2; D not certain. CDR3 length: 15 amino acids. V lost 4 bases and J 3 bases, leaving 12 bases between the germline ends. Germline CDR1 and CDR2: LGHNA and YSLEER. For the CDR3, the DNA is TGCGCCAGCAGCCTATCCTCCGGCTACACCGGGGAGCTGTTTTTT. Translating it yields CASSLSSGYTGELFF.

V gene TRBV20-1 combines with J gene TRBJ2-5, with D unresolved. This CDR3 contains 13 residues. Looked up from germline, CDR1 is DFQATT and CDR2 is SNEGSKA (reference sequence). The V and J ends lost 1 base and 2 bases respectively, with 8 bases between them. The CDR3 region has the DNA TGCAGTGCTAGAGGGCATAAGCAAGAGACCCAGTACTTC. Translating gives CSARGHKQETQYF.

Of note for this clonotype: Being one base from a much bigger clone, this may be a read error. The gene calls are TRBV5-1 and TRBJ1-5, with TRBD1 matching over 8 bases. CDR3 size: 13 residues. The germline CDR1 and CDR2 sequences are SGHRS and YFSETQ. Here the CDR3 DNA reads TGCGCCAACAGCTTGACAGGGGAACAGCCCCAGCATTTT. Amino acid sequence: CANSLTGEQPQHF.

This clonotype has at least ten counts. The genes are TRBV20-1 and TRBJ1-2; D is unclear. The CDR3 is made up of 11 amino acids. The V end lost 2 bases, the J end lost 10 bases, and 11 bases lay between the germline ends. The germline V gene has CDR1 DFQATT and CDR2 SNEGSKA (reference sequence). In nucleotides, the CDR3 is TGCAGTGCTAGATCTCCAGAGGCCTACACCTTC. Encoded protein: CSARSPEAYTF.

This clonotype was seen repeatedly, ten times or more. The chain recombines TRBV12-3 or TRBV12-4 with TRBJ1-4, with D hard to call. V was pared by 3 bases and J by 7 bases, with 9 bases between. CDR3 length: 13 residues. Here the CDR3 reads CASSFVDGEKLFF. The CDR3 DNA sequence: TGTGCCAGCAGTTTTGTGGACGGTGAAAAACTGTTTTTT.

There are many counts of this clonotype. The chain employs TRBV7-2 and TRBJ2-3; no reliable D call. This CDR3 is built from 14 residues. CDR1 and CDR2 (germline): SGHTA, FQGNSA. V was cut by 1 base and J by 1 base, with 6 bases left in between. The CDR3 reads CASSLGLRTDTQYF. CDR3 in DNA: TGTGCCAGCAGCTTAGGCCTCCGCACAGATACGCAGTATTTT.

The CDR3 sequence is CSASVVLPHQETQYF. In DNA, the CDR3 is TGCAGTGCTAGTGTGGTACTACCTCACCAAGAGACCCAGTACTTC. This chain joins TRBV20-1 and TRBJ2-4, with D uncertain. The end of the DNA fits TRBJ2-5 better, so the J call may be wrong. Germline values: CDR1 DFQATT, CDR2 SNEGSKA (reference sequence). This CDR3 has 15 amino acids.

The CDR3 DNA reads TGCAGTGCTAGAACGGGACAGGGCTACAATCAGCCCCAGCATTTT. This sequence encodes CSARTGQGYNQPQHF. The chain is built from TRBV20-1 and TRBJ1-5; TRBD1 matches 9 bases. The CDR3 is 15 residues long. Germline CDR1 and CDR2: DFQATT and SNEGSKA (reference sequence). The J segment lost 3 bases and the V segment lost 2 bases, leaving 5 bases of the junction unmatched.

This clonotype came up a few times. The chain uses TRBV20-1 and TRBJ2-1; TRBD2 is a possible D gene (6 bases). The CDR3 runs to 15 residues. From germline, CDR1 is DFQATT and CDR2 SNEGSKA (reference sequence). Between the trimmed V and J ends, which lost 3 bases and 5 bases, there was a span of 17 bases. As DNA, the CDR3 is TGCAGTGCTAGGTTTGTCTCGGGCGGGAACAATGAGCAGTTCTTC. The encoded protein is CSARFVSGGNNEQFF.